This T cell receptor beta chain was documented in a study of a mutant IDH1 vaccine in newly diagnosed glioma (dated by TCRdb to the early 2020s). The study in broad terms: Patients were given eight vaccinations, in weeks 1, 3, 5, 7, 11, 15, 19 and 23, which matched visits V03 through V10. In the chemotherapy-containing groups, vaccination started alongside temozolomide cycles, whereas in patients who had radiotherapy alone it started 4-6 weeks after radiotherapy. Of the approximately 33 treated patients, approximately 60% were male and approximately 38% were female, and the mean age was approximately 39 years. Prior to enrollment, standard therapy consisting of radiotherapy alone, temozolomide alone, or radiochemotherapy with temozolomide had been administered to patients, with the combination being received by most patients. Peripheral blood was collected at six visits: V03 (baseline), V05, V07, V10, V12 and V13. Longitudinal TCRB deep sequencing was done for 20 to 25 treated patients, wherever samples were available for exploratory analyses.

The time point label here, explained by the study, means: week 11, during vaccination. Every vaccine dose consisted of 300 ug of a 20-mer mutant IDH1 peptide in Montanide, administered subcutaneously together with topical imiquimod. All donors had newly diagnosed IDH1-mutant astrocytomas of WHO grade 3 or 4 that showed loss of nuclear ATRX. The samples were drawn from NOA16, a multicentre, single-arm, open-label phase I trial in Germany that tested a mutant IDH1 peptide vaccine in humans for the first time. Genomic DNA for TCRB sequencing was extracted from EDTA blood using the DNeasy Blood and Tissue Kit. Libraries came from the immunoSEQ multiplex PCR assay. Rearranged TCR beta chain sequences were amplified using the hsTCRB Kit according to the manufacturer's protocol. An Illumina MiSeq was used to sequence the TCRB libraries. The authors' analysis ran thus. Demultiplexing, trimming and gene mapping were performed with the kit vendor's proprietary platform. Not all clones reach the TCRdb copy of this immuneACCESS table, which keeps in-frame sequences only. Checked studies attribute under half of the gap to unresolved V genes and leave the rest unexplained. That table is the source of V, J and clone size, and D and trimming were worked out from the DNA. This sample is represented by some 120,000 clones; around 80% of them were singletons. 5% to 6% of the sample comes from the top ten.

Including cysteine and phenylalanine, the CDR3 has 13 amino acids. Just CDR3 DNA is preserved here, 39 bases in frame from base 1. The V and J ends are trimmed by 6 bases and 0 bases, leaving 9 bases between them. The germline V gene (reference sequence) supplies CDR1 SGHNT and CDR2 YYREEE. Broad study findings and their caveats: Pseudoprogression seemed to be unrelated to changes in the top peripheral T cell clonotypes found by TCRB sequencing. The authors stated that sample limitations prevented analyses of patient blood samples from being reproduced. Vaccine-induced immune responses across multiple MHC alleles were detected in 90% to 95% of patients. Selection of PBMC samples for TCRB deep sequencing was based on availability.

Remarks on this clone: The target of this receptor is not known. Nothing much larger sits one base from this clone, and base qualities are not available.

The V and J genes are TRBV5-4 and TRBJ1-1, with TRBD1 as a weak D call on 6 bases. This TCR was recovered from a man aged 40-55 years with glioma. This specimen consisted of PBMCs, obtained from a glioma patient whose treatment included an IDH1 peptide vaccine. The DNA sequence follows: TGTGCCAGCATGGGGGGCTTGAACACTGAAGCTTTCTTT. Translated, it reads CASMGGLNTEAFF.